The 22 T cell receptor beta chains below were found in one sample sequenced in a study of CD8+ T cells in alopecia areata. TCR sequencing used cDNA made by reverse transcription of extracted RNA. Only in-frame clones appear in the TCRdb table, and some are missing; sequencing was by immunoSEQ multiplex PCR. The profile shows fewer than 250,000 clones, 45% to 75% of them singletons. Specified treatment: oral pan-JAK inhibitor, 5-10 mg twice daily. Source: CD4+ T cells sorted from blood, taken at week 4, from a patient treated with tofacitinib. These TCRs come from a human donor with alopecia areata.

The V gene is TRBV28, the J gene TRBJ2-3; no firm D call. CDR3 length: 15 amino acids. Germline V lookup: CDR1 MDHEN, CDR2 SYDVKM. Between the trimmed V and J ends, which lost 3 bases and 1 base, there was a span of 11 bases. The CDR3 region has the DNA TGTGCCAGCAGTTTTTCGAGAGGAGGCACAGATACGCAGTATTTT. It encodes CASSFSRGGTDTQYF.

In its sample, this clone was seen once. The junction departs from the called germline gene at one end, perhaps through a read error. As DNA, the CDR3 is TGTGCCAGCTCGCCACTAGCGGGAGGAGTAGAGCTGTTTTTT. It translates to CASSPLAGGVELFF. The chain carries TRBV18 and TRBJ2-2; 12 bases are a match to TRBD2. The length of the CDR3 is 14 residues. Germline values: CDR1 KGHSH, CDR2 LQKENI.

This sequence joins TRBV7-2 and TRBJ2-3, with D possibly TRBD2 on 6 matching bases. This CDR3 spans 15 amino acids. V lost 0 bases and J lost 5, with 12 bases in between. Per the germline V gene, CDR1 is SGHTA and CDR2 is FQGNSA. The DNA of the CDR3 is TGTGCCAGCAGCTTAGCGGGAGGACGGGTAGATACGCAGTATTTT. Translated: CASSLAGGRVDTQYF.

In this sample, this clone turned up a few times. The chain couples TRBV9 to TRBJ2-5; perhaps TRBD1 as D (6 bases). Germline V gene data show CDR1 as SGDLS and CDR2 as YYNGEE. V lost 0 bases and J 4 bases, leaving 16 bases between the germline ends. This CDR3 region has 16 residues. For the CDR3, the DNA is TGTGCCAGCAGCGTAGTGGACACAGGGCCGAGAGAGACCCAGTACTTC. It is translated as CASSVVDTGPRETQYF.

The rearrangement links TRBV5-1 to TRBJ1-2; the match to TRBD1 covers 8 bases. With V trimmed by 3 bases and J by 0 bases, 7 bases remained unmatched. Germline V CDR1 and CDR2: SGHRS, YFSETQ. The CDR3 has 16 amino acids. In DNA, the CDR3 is TGCGCCAGCAGCTCGGGACAGGAACTAGCTAACTATGGCTACACCTTC. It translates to CASSSGQELANYGYTF.

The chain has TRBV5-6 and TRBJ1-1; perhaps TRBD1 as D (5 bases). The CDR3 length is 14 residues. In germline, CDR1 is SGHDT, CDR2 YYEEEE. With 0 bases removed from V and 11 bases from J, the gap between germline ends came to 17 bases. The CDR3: CASSLAFGIRGAFF. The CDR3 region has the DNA TGTGCCAGCAGCTTGGCATTTGGAATCCGGGGGGCTTTCTTT.

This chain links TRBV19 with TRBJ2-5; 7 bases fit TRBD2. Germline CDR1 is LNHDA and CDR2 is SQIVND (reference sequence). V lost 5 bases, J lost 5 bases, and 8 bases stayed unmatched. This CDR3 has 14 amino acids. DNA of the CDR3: TGTGCCAGTAGTGGACTAGTACTCGGCGAGACCCAGTACTTC. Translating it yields CASSGLVLGETQYF.

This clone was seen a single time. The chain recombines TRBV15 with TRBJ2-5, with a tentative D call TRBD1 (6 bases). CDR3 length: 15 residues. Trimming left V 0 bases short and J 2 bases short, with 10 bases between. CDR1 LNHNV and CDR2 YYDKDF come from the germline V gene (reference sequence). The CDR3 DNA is TGTGCCACCAGCAGAGACCGGGACATTCAAGAGACCCAGTACTTC. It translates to CATSRDRDIQETQYF.

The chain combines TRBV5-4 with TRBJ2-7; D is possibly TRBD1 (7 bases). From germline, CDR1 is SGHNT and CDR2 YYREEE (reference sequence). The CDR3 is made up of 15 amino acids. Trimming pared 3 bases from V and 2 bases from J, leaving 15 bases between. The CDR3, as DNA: TGTGCCAGCAGCTCGATGCCCAGGGGGGCCTACGAGCAGTACTTC. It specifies CASSSMPRGAYEQYF.

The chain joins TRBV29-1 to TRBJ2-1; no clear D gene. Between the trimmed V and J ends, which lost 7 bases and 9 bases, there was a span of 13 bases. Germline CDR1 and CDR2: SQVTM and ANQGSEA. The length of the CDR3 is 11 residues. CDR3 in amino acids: CSEQLVTEQFF. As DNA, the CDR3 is TGCAGCGAGCAGCTAGTGACTGAGCAGTTCTTC.

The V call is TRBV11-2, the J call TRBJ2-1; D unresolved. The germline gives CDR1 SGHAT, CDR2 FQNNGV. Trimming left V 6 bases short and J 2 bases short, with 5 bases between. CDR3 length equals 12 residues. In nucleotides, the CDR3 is TGTGCCAGCAGGGCCGCCTACAATGAGCAGTTCTTC. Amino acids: CASRAAYNEQFF.

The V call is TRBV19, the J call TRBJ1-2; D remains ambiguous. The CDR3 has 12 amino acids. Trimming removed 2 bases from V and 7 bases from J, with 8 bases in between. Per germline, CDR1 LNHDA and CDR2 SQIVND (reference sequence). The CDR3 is CASSIKGGGYTF. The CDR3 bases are TGTGCCAGTAGTATAAAAGGCGGTGGCTACACCTTC.

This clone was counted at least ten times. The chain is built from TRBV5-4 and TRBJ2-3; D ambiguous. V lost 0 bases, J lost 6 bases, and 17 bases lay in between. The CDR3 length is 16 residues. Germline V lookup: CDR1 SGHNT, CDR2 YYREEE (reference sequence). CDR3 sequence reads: CASSLVRWPRLDTQYF. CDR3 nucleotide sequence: TGTGCCAGCAGCTTGGTAAGGTGGCCAAGGTTGGATACGCAGTATTTT.

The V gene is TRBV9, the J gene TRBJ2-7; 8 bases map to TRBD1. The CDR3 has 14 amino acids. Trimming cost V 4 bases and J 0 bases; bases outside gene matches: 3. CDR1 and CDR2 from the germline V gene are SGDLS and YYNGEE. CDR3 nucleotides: TGTGCCAGCAGCCGACAGGGGAGCTCCTACGAGCAGTACTTC. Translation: CASSRQGSSYEQYF.

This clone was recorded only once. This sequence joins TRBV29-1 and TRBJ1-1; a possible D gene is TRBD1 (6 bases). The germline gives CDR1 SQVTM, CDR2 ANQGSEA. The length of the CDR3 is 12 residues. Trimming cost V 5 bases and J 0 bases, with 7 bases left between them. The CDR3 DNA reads TGCAGCGTTTACAGGGTGAACACTGAAGCTTTCTTT. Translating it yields CSVYRVNTEAFF.

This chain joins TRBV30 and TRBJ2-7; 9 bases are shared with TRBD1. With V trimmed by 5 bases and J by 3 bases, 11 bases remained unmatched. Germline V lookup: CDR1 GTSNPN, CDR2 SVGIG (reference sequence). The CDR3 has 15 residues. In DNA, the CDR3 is TGTGCCTGGTATCCCGGGACAGGGTTAGTCTACGAGCAGTACTTC. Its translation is CAWYPGTGLVYEQYF.

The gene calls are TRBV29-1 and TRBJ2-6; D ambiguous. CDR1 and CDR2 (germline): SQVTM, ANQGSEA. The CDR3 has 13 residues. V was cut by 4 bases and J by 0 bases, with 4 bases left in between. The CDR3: CSVVFSGANVLTF. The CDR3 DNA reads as TGCAGCGTTGTTTTCTCTGGGGCCAACGTCCTGACTTTC.

The CDR3 DNA follows: TGTGCCAGCAGCACCGGACAGAATGGCTACACCTTC. Its protein is CASSTGQNGYTF. The chain combines TRBV5-4 with TRBJ1-2, with D maybe TRBD1 (6 bases). The CDR3 consists of 12 residues. V lost 4 bases to trimming and J lost 6 bases, with 10 bases between them. CDR1 and CDR2 (germline): SGHNT, YYREEE (reference sequence). Filled out from reference TRBV5-4 and TRBJ1-2, the complete variable domain reads ETGVTQSPTHLIKTRGQQVTLRCSSQSGHNTVSWYQQALGQGPQFIFQYYREEENGRGNFPPRFSGLQFPNYSSELNVNALELDDSALYLCASSTGQNGYTFGSGTRLTVV.

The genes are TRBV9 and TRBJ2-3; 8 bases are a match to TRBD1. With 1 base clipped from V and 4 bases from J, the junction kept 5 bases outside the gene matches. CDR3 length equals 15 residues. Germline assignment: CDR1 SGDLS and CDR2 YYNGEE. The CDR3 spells CASSVRAGGADTQYF. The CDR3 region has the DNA TGTGCCAGCAGCGTACGGGCAGGGGGCGCAGATACGCAGTATTTT. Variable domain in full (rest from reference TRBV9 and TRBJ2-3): DSGVTQTPKHLITATGQRVTLRCSPRSGDLSVYWYQQSLDQGLQFLIQYYNGEERAKGNILERFSAQQFPDLHSELNLSSLELGDSALYFCASSVRAGGADTQYFGPGTRLTVL.

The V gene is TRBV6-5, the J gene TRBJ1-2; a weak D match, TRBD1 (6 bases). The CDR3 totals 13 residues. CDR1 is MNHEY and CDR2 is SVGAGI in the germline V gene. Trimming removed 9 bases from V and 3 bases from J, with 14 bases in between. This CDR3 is CASSGGQHYGYTF. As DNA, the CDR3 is TGTGCCAGTAGTGGGGGGCAGCACTATGGCTACACCTTC.

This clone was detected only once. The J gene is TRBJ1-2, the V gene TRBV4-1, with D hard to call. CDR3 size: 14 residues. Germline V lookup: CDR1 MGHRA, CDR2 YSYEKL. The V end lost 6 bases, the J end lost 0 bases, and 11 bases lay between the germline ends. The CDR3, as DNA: TGCGCCAGCAGTGGGCGTACAGCTAACTATGGCTACACCTTC. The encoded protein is CASSGRTANYGYTF.

The CDR3 spells CSGTGKGGETQYF. In DNA, the CDR3 is TGCAGCGGGACAGGGAAGGGAGGAGAGACCCAGTACTTC. The chain uses TRBV29-1 and TRBJ2-5; 8 bases are shared with TRBD1. The J segment lost 4 bases and the V segment lost 7 bases, leaving 8 bases of the junction unmatched. Germline CDR1 SQVTM, CDR2 ANQGSEA. This CDR3 spans 13 amino acids.